The present TCR beta chain was sequenced within a study of spatial heterogeneity in lung cancer. Study-wide background: Detection consistently captured more beta-chain sequences than alpha-chain sequences. On average, each unique TCR and UMI combination appeared more than ten times in raw reads.

Each CDR3 protein gets one entry after TCRdb re-called the 5' RACE reads with MiXCR. This table has about 13,000 distinct CDR3 sequences, approximately 4% appearing once. The time point denotes: sample taken at primary tumor resection. The CDR3 has 17 amino acids. V lost 2 bases and J 0 bases, leaving 14 bases between the germline ends. The germline V gene encodes CDR1 SGHTA and CDR2 FQGNSA. The source was PBMCs, collected at surgery. This receptor was taken from a male donor with early-stage non-small cell lung cancer. This chain links TRBV7-2 with TRBJ1-3; possible D gene TRBD1, 6 bases. CDR3 nucleotide sequence: TGTGCCAGCAGCTTAACGGGCGGGACACTCTCTGGAAACACCATATATTTT. Amino acids: CASSLTGGTLSGNTIYF.